The 15 T cell receptor beta chains presented below share a single source sample, sequenced in a study of T cell responses to AZD1222 COVID-19 vaccine. Method: immunoSEQ multiplex PCR; TCRdb's copy keeps in-frame clones and lacks some. The sample lists 200,000 or so clones; approximately 91% were seen once. Sequenced here: peripheral blood, sampled on day 0 of AZD1222 vaccination. The receptors originated from an adult in good health.

Only one count was recorded for this clone. The chain links TRBV13 to TRBJ2-7; 9 bases align to TRBD1. CDR1 is PRHDT and CDR2 is FYEKMQ in the germline V gene (reference sequence). CDR3 length equals 16 residues. Trimming at V came to 5 bases and at J to 1 base, leaving 9 bases not matched to a gene. The CDR3 reads CASSRSRDRASYEQYF. CDR3 sequence (DNA): TGTGCCAGCAGCCGATCCCGGGACAGGGCTTCCTACGAGCAGTACTTC.

This chain joins TRBV2 and TRBJ2-5; 7 nucleotides agree with TRBD2. There are 13 residues in the CDR3. Germline V gene sequence: CDR1 SNHLY, CDR2 FYNNEI. V lost 7 bases, J lost 0 bases, and 2 bases stayed unmatched. CDR3 DNA sequence: TGTGCCAGCACGCGGGGGTACCAAGAGACCCAGTACTTC. As protein: CASTRGYQETQYF.

The rearrangement links TRBV19 to TRBJ2-2; maybe TRBD1 (6 bases). Germline V gene data show CDR1 as LNHDA and CDR2 as SQIVND (reference sequence). Trimming left V 5 bases short and J 6 bases short, with 16 bases between. This CDR3 region has 15 residues. CDR3 region: CASSSGRGAAGELFF. Here the CDR3 DNA reads TGTGCCAGTAGTTCAGGCAGGGGCGCCGCCGGGGAGCTGTTTTTT.

This sequence joins TRBV18 and TRBJ1-2; tentative D call: TRBD1 (6 bases). This CDR3 is built from 14 residues. From germline, CDR1 is KGHSH and CDR2 LQKENI. Trimming took off 3 bases at V and 8 bases at J, with 16 bases between the two ends. The CDR3 nucleotides read TGTGCCAGCTCACCCCGAGGGGGGACTCGAGGCTACACCTTC. As protein: CASSPRGGTRGYTF.

This chain joins TRBV7-9 and TRBJ1-6; TRBD1 might be the D (5 bases). V lost 4 bases to trimming and J lost 10 bases, with 20 bases between them. Germline lookup yields CDR1 SEHNR and CDR2 FQNEAQ (reference sequence). The CDR3 covers 16 residues. CDR3 in DNA: TGTGCCAGCAGCTCCCCCCTCCGGGACTTAGGCTCACCCCTCCACTTT. It yields the protein CASSSPLRDLGSPLHF. Using reference TRBV7-9 and TRBJ1-6 for the parts outside the CDR3, the full variable domain is DTGVSQNPRHKITKRGQNVTFRCDPISEHNRLYWYRQTLGQGPEFLTYFQNEAQLEKSRLLSDRFSAERPKGSFSTLEIQRTEQGDSAMYLCASSSPLRDLGSPLHFGNGTRLTVT.

V gene TRBV6-6 combines with J gene TRBJ1-5; TRBD1 matches at 7 bases. Germline CDR1 MNHNY, CDR2 SVGAGI (reference sequence). The CDR3 totals 15 residues. V was pared by 4 bases and J by 4 bases, with 7 bases of the junction left unmatched. DNA for the CDR3: TGTGCCAGCAGTTCCCCCCCGGGACAGAATCAGCCCCAGCATTTT. Its protein product is CASSSPPGQNQPQHF.

The chain joins TRBV14 to TRBJ2-1, with 8 bases lining up with TRBD2. Germline CDR1 reads SGHDN; CDR2 reads FVKESK. The length of the CDR3 is 18 residues. J gave up 0 bases and V 1 base, and 8 bases lay outside the gene matches. Here the CDR3 reads CASSQGGRSGSSYNEQFF. DNA for the CDR3: TGTGCCAGCAGCCAAGGGGGTCGGAGCGGGAGCTCCTACAATGAGCAGTTCTTC.

V usage is TRBV11-1 and J usage is TRBJ2-1, with 13 bases aligning to TRBD2. The CDR3 is 14 amino acids. With V trimmed by 5 bases and J by 10 bases, 5 bases remained unmatched. CDR1 and CDR2 from the germline V gene are SGHAT and FQDESV (reference sequence). The CDR3 bases are TGTGCCAGCAGCCCCCCGGGACTAGCGGGGGAGCAGTTCTTC. Translated: CASSPPGLAGEQFF.

The chain couples TRBV7-7 to TRBJ2-7; no reliable D call. Trimming removed 0 bases at V and 2 bases at J, with 11 bases between. The CDR3 is made up of 15 amino acids. Germline lookup yields CDR1 SSHAT and CDR2 FNYEAQ (reference sequence). The CDR3 DNA follows: TGTGCCAGCAGCTTAGCATATGGGTCCGCCTACGAGCAGTACTTC. Translation: CASSLAYGSAYEQYF. Together with reference TRBV7-7 and TRBJ2-7, the CDR3 gives the full variable domain: GAGVSQSPRYKVTKRGQDVTLRCDPISSHATLYWYQQALGQGPEFLTYFNYEAQPDKSGLPSDRFSAERPEGSISTLTIQRTEQRDSAMYRCASSLAYGSAYEQYFGPGTRLTVT.

The CDR3 reads CASSIPGTPRGEQYF. CDR3 sequence (DNA): TGTGCCAGTAGTATCCCAGGGACTCCCCGGGGCGAGCAGTACTTC. This sequence joins TRBV19 and TRBJ2-7; possible D gene TRBD2, 6 bases. Trimming took 3 bases from V and 6 from J, leaving 18 bases between them. CDR1 and CDR2 (germline): LNHDA, SQIVND (reference sequence). This CDR3 region has 15 residues.

The chain couples TRBV9 to TRBJ1-1, with D perhaps matching TRBD1 (5 bases). Germline V CDR1 and CDR2: SGDLS, YYNGEE. This CDR3 spans 16 amino acids. The V end lost 0 bases, the J end lost 3 bases, and 15 bases lay between the germline ends. The CDR3 loop is CASSVAWGIGDTEAFF. In nucleotides, the CDR3 is TGTGCCAGCAGCGTAGCTTGGGGGATAGGGGACACTGAAGCTTTCTTT.

The chain recombines TRBV28 with TRBJ2-1; D gene uncertain. Trimming stripped 3 bases from V and 9 bases from J, with 6 bases between. The CDR3 sequence is 11 residues long. Germline V gives CDR1 MDHEN, CDR2 SYDVKM. The CDR3 reads CASSFFSEQFF. CDR3 DNA: TGTGCCAGCAGTTTCTTCAGTGAGCAGTTCTTC.

The chain couples TRBV10-3 to TRBJ2-2; D possibly matches TRBD1 or TRBD2 (5 bases each). The CDR3 contains 15 residues. V was shortened by 0 bases and J by 6 bases, with 11 bases between the two germline ends. CDR1 is ENHRY and CDR2 is SYGVKD in the germline V gene. CDR3 protein: CAISESGRDAGELFF. For the CDR3, the DNA is TGTGCCATCAGTGAGTCGGGCAGGGACGCCGGGGAGCTGTTTTTT.

CDR3 sequence: CASIPDGRGGYTF. As DNA, the CDR3 is TGTGCCAGCATACCGGATGGGCGCGGTGGCTACACCTTC. The chain employs TRBV6-5 and TRBJ1-2, with D unclear. Germline V gives CDR1 MNHEY, CDR2 SVGAGI. V gave up 7 bases and J gave up 7 bases, with 16 bases separating them. The CDR3 sequence is 13 residues long.

J is TRBJ2-7 and V is TRBV25-1, with D perhaps matching TRBD2 (7 bases). The CDR3 spans 14 residues. Germline-derived CDR1 and CDR2 are MGHDK and SYGVNS. Trimming left V 7 bases short and J 0 bases short, with 13 bases between. The DNA for the CDR3 is TGTGCCAGCACCGGGGGGCACAGCTCCTACGAGCAGTACTTC. Translating it yields CASTGGHSSYEQYF.